A single sample gave rise to the 14 T cell receptor beta chains below, sequenced in a study of T cell responses to AZD1222 COVID-19 vaccine (dated by TCRdb to about 2021). This sample's time point label indicates: baseline before first vaccination. The receptor library was made with the immunoSEQ multiplex PCR assay. The table comes from immuneACCESS by way of TCRdb, which keeps in-frame sequences with V and J called. Part of the clones is missing from these tables; in studies checked, under half for an unresolved V gene and the rest for unknown reasons. This sample has about 130,000 clones in its table, and around 94% of those were observed once. The top ten hold under 7.5% of the sample. This specimen consisted of peripheral blood, obtained on day 0 of AZD1222 vaccination. The source of these receptors is an adult in good health.

The CDR3 protein is CASSTQRGLAYF. The CDR3 DNA follows: TGTGCCAGCTCCACGCAGCGTGGATTGGCGTACTTC. The rearrangement links TRBV18 to TRBJ2-7; D remains ambiguous. Per germline, CDR1 KGHSH and CDR2 LQKENI. The length of the CDR3 is 12 residues. Trimming removed 6 bases from V and 12 bases from J, with 18 bases in between.

The rearrangement links TRBV27 to TRBJ2-6; D is undetermined. V lost 9 bases, J lost 1 base, and 7 bases lay in between. The CDR3 is 13 amino acids. The germline V gene has CDR1 MNHEY and CDR2 SMNVEV (reference sequence). CDR3 in amino acids: CASGYSGANVLTF. In DNA, the CDR3 is TGTGCCAGTGGGTATTCTGGGGCCAACGTCCTGACTTTC.

The chain uses TRBV6-5 and TRBJ1-4, with 9 positions matching TRBD1. The V segment lost 6 bases and the J segment 8 bases; nucleotides outside the gene matches: 10. Germline CDR1 reads MNHEY; CDR2 reads SVGAGI. This CDR3 has 15 amino acids. CDR3 sequence (DNA): TGTGCCAGCAGCGCCGCGGGACAGGGAGGGGAAAAACTGTTTTTT. It specifies CASSAAGQGGEKLFF.

The J gene is TRBJ1-3, the V gene TRBV12-3 or TRBV12-4; D gene unclear. The CDR3 sequence is 13 residues long. V lost 2 bases to trimming and J lost 3 bases, with 5 bases between them. CDR3 in DNA: TGTGCCAGCAGTTTACAAGTTGGAAACACCATATATTTT. It encodes CASSLQVGNTIYF.

The chain carries TRBV3-1 (or the pseudogene TRBV3-2) and TRBJ2-7; 8 positions agree with TRBD2. Germline V gives CDR1 LGHDT, CDR2 YNNKEL (reference sequence). The CDR3 is made up of 14 amino acids. With 6 bases clipped from V and 4 bases from J, the junction kept 8 bases outside the gene matches. CDR3 DNA: TGTGCCAGCAGTCTCGGGAGGGCCGGGTACGAGCAGTACTTC. It translates to CASSLGRAGYEQYF.

V is TRBV14 and J is TRBJ2-7; TRBD1 agrees at 11 bases. V lost 2 bases, J lost 5 bases, and 2 bases stayed unmatched. The length of the CDR3 is 14 residues. Germline values: CDR1 SGHDN, CDR2 FVKESK. The CDR3 here is CASSQRTGGNEQYF. CDR3 sequence (DNA): TGTGCCAGCAGCCAAAGGACAGGGGGCAACGAGCAGTACTTC.

The rearrangement joins TRBV5-4 to TRBJ2-5; no firm D call. CDR3 size: 13 residues. Trimming stripped 0 bases from V and 5 bases from J, with 8 bases between. Germline-derived CDR1 and CDR2 are SGHNT and YYREEE (reference sequence). The CDR3 region is CASSLVGRETQYF. CDR3 coding DNA: TGTGCCAGCAGCTTGGTTGGAAGGGAGACCCAGTACTTC.

DNA of the CDR3: TGCGCCAGCAGCCACCTAGCGGGAGGGTCCTACAATGAGCAGTTCTTC. It yields the protein CASSHLAGGSYNEQFF. The rearrangement joins TRBV4-1 to TRBJ2-1, with TRBD2 matching 12 bases. This CDR3 region has 16 residues. J was trimmed by 1 base and V by 3 bases; bases with no gene match: 1. CDR1 and CDR2 from the germline V gene are MGHRA and YSYEKL.

The chain is built from TRBV5-4 and TRBJ2-3; D gene uncertain. V lost 0 bases to trimming and J lost 1 base, with 3 bases between them. The germline CDR1 and CDR2 sequences are SGHNT and YYREEE (reference sequence). The CDR3 is 13 residues long. The CDR3 region has the DNA TGTGCCAGCAGCTTGGAGGGCACAGATACGCAGTATTTT. This sequence encodes CASSLEGTDTQYF.

This chain joins TRBV4-1 and TRBJ2-7; a possible D gene is TRBD2 (5 bases). This CDR3 has 14 residues. V was shortened by 0 bases and J by 5 bases, with 11 bases between the two germline ends. Germline V gives CDR1 MGHRA, CDR2 YSYEKL. CDR3 sequence reads: CASSQEWFGNEQYF. The CDR3 bases are TGCGCCAGCAGCCAAGAGTGGTTCGGGAACGAGCAGTACTTC.

J is TRBJ2-7 and V is TRBV4-3; TRBD2 aligns across 9 bases. In germline, CDR1 is LGHNA, CDR2 YSLEER. CDR3 length: 17 amino acids. V was pared by 2 bases and J by 1 base, with 9 bases of the junction left unmatched. The CDR3 DNA reads as TGCGCCAGCAGCCAAATGTGGAACAGCGGGGGGTCCTACGAGCAGTACTTC. Translation gives CASSQMWNSGGSYEQYF.

This clone was counted a single time. The chain has TRBV27 and TRBJ2-1; D perhaps matches TRBD2 (5 bases). This CDR3 contains 13 residues. V lost 1 base to trimming and J lost 7 bases, with 8 bases between them. The germline CDR1 and CDR2 sequences are MNHEY and SMNVEV (reference sequence). In nucleotides, the CDR3 is TGTGCCAGCAGTTTATTCAGGACTAATGAGCAGTTCTTC. This translates into CASSLFRTNEQFF.

The J gene is TRBJ1-2, the V gene TRBV2; 10 positions agree with TRBD1. The CDR3 contains 17 residues. J was trimmed by 0 bases and V by 4 bases; bases with no gene match: 8. CDR1 SNHLY and CDR2 FYNNEI come from the germline V gene. As DNA, the CDR3 is TGTGCCAGCAGTGGACGGGACAGGGGCGTCTCTAACTATGGCTACACCTTC. Its translation: CASSGRDRGVSNYGYTF.

The chain uses TRBV2 and TRBJ1-2; 7 bases align to TRBD1. The CDR3 is made up of 15 amino acids. Germline V gene sequence: CDR1 SNHLY, CDR2 FYNNEI. J was trimmed by 7 bases and V by 8 bases; bases with no gene match: 16. CDR3 amino acids: CASRQGGHTLAGYTF. The CDR3 DNA sequence: TGTGCCAGCCGCCAGGGGGGACACACCCTTGCTGGCTACACCTTC. Filled out from reference TRBV2 and TRBJ1-2, the complete variable domain reads EPEVTQTPSHQVTQMGQEVILRCVPISNHLYFYWYRQILGQKVEFLVSFYNNEISEKSEIFDDQFSVERPDGSNFTLKIRSTKLEDSAMYFCASRQGGHTLAGYTFGSGTRLTVV.